Each of the 8 T cell receptor beta chains below was sequenced from the same sample in a study of vaccination and CD4 T cells after COVID-19. The Oncomine TCR Beta short-read assay was applied to DNA of cultured CD4+ T cells. TCRdb passed the PCR reads through MiXCR, listing each CDR3 protein once. This repertoire shows some 11,000 distinct CDR3 sequences, 50% to 75% found once; its top ten account for 8.7%. Antigen specificity for these receptors is unknown. The treatment here: approximately 9-day PBMC culture with coronavirus spike peptide pools or control peptides (ViraFEST assay). Sequenced here: CD4+ T cells from blood, cultured in vitro, sampled before SARS-CoV-2 vaccination. Source of these receptors: a human donor who had recovered from COVID-19.

This clonotype was observed once. V gene TRBV11-3 combines with J gene TRBJ2-5; D unclear. CDR1 and CDR2 (germline): SGHNT, YENEEA. The CDR3 spans 13 residues. With 3 bases removed from V and 12 bases from J, the gap between germline ends came to 17 bases. The CDR3 DNA is TGTGCCAGCAGCTTTATATCCGGCGGCCCCAAGTACTTC. This gives the protein CASSFISGGPKYF.

CDR3 bases: TGTGCCAGCAGTGACGGAGAGACAGACGGATATGGCTACACCTTC. It encodes CASSDGETDGYGYTF. This sequence joins TRBV6-4 and TRBJ1-2, with a tentative D call TRBD1 (5 bases). Germline V gene data show CDR1 as MRHNA and CDR2 as SNTAGT. Trimming stripped 2 bases from V and 5 bases from J, with 15 bases between. This CDR3 spans 15 amino acids.

This chain links TRBV10-1 with TRBJ1-1; 7 bases align to TRBD1. CDR1 is WNHNN, CDR2 SYGVQD, per germline (reference sequence). V gave up 11 bases and J gave up 0 bases; unmatched junction bases: 6. This CDR3 spans 13 amino acids. The CDR3 loop reads CASQTGMNTEAFF. In nucleotides, the CDR3 is TGCGCCTCCCAGACAGGGATGAACACTGAAGCTTTCTTT.

The chain is built from TRBV6-5 and TRBJ1-1; D might be TRBD1 (6 bases). V shed 4 bases and J shed 3 bases, with 15 bases lying between them. This CDR3 spans 15 amino acids. Germline V CDR1 and CDR2: MNHEY, SVGAGI. The CDR3 region is CASSSLRGPYTEAFF. In DNA form, the CDR3 reads TGTGCCAGCAGTTCCCTCCGGGGGCCGTACACTGAAGCTTTCTTT.

The rearrangement joins TRBV7-7 to TRBJ2-5; TRBD1 matches at 9 bases. There are 15 residues in the CDR3. The V and J ends lost 5 bases and 2 bases, in that order; junction bases with no gene match: 6. CDR1 is SSHAT, CDR2 FNYEAQ, per germline (reference sequence). The CDR3 DNA sequence: TGTGCCAGCAGCCCCGGGACAGGGCGACAAGAGACCCAGTACTTC. Its protein is CASSPGTGRQETQYF.

The chain carries TRBV20-1 and TRBJ2-5; 9 nucleotides match TRBD1. The CDR3 is 14 residues long. Germline V gives CDR1 DFQATT, CDR2 SNEGSKA (reference sequence). J gave up 0 bases and V 5 bases, and 4 bases lay outside the gene matches. CDR3: CSAPRQGDQETQYF. The CDR3 coding sequence is TGCAGTGCTCCGCGACAGGGGGACCAAGAGACCCAGTACTTC.

CDR3: CASSTPPGPYEQYF. In DNA form, the CDR3 reads TGTGCCAGCAGTACGCCCCCGGGTCCCTACGAGCAGTACTTC. V is TRBV6-1 and J is TRBJ2-7; D is ambiguous. The CDR3 contains 14 residues. Germline CDR1 and CDR2: MNHNS and SASEGT. Trimming removed 5 bases at V and 2 bases at J, with 13 bases between.

The chain couples TRBV7-9 to TRBJ1-6, with no clear D. The CDR3 extends over 14 amino acids. Germline V gene lookup returns CDR1 SEHNR and CDR2 FQNEAQ (reference sequence). Trimming removed 3 bases from V and 8 bases from J, with 11 bases in between. CDR3 loop: CASSFGVGDSPLHF. The CDR3 nucleotides are TGTGCCAGCAGCTTTGGAGTTGGGGATTCACCCCTCCACTTT.